Below are 31 T cell receptor beta chains sequenced from a single sample in a study of blood T cell repertoires in COVID-19 (dated by TCRdb to 2018 to 2021). The library was made by the immunoSEQ multiplex PCR assay. TCRdb holds this immuneACCESS table with in-frame rearrangements only. Some clones are missing; in checked studies, unresolved V genes explain under half, and the rest has no known cause. In all, the sample holds 350,000 to 450,000 clones, and 70% to 90% of those were seen once. Approximately 1.5% of the sample belongs to the ten largest clones. Sequencing used PBMCs or T cells enriched from blood (not recorded which). The receptors were sampled from a woman under 30 who had been exposed to COVID-19.

The rearrangement joins TRBV7-8 to TRBJ2-4; D may be TRBD1 (6 bases). Trimming removed 5 bases at V and 0 bases at J, with 11 bases between. Germline V gene data show CDR1 as SGHVS and CDR2 as FQNEAQ. This CDR3 region has 15 residues. The CDR3 reads CASSQTGSAKNIQYF. As DNA, the CDR3 is TGTGCCAGCAGCCAAACAGGGTCAGCCAAAAACATTCAGTACTTC.

The V and J genes are TRBV19 and TRBJ1-1, with D possibly TRBD1 on 6 matching bases. The germline V and J ends were trimmed by 5 bases and 3 bases, with 13 bases remaining between them. Germline CDR1 LNHDA, CDR2 SQIVND (reference sequence). The CDR3 has 14 residues. Here the CDR3 reads CASSSPDRYTEAFF. The CDR3 coding sequence is TGTGCCAGTAGTTCTCCCGACAGGTACACTGAAGCTTTCTTT.

A single count supports this clone. The chain uses TRBV5-6 and TRBJ1-2; D is unclear. The CDR3 has 15 amino acids. CDR1 and CDR2 from the germline V gene are SGHDT and YYEEEE. V gave up 0 bases and J gave up 4 bases, with 13 bases separating them. The CDR3 loop is CASSLAGRSSYGYTF. CDR3 bases: TGTGCCAGCAGCTTGGCTGGCAGGTCGTCCTATGGCTACACCTTC.

The chain recombines TRBV6-5 with TRBJ1-3, with 9 bases identical to TRBD1. Trimming removed 6 bases from V and 4 bases from J; junction bases left unmatched: 7. There are 15 residues in the CDR3. Per germline, CDR1 MNHEY and CDR2 SVGAGI. CDR3 in amino acids: CASSWGQGAGNTIYF. The DNA of the CDR3 is TGTGCCAGCAGCTGGGGACAGGGAGCAGGAAACACCATATATTTT.

The genes are TRBV19 and TRBJ1-1; TRBD1 matches 7 bases. CDR1 is LNHDA, CDR2 SQIVND, per germline (reference sequence). The CDR3 consists of 15 residues. With V trimmed by 7 bases and J by 5 bases, 13 bases remained unmatched. The CDR3 spells CASNTGPPGGTEAFF. The CDR3 DNA sequence: TGTGCCAGTAACACAGGGCCCCCAGGGGGGACTGAAGCTTTCTTT.

This chain connects TRBV6-5 to TRBJ1-6; D is possibly TRBD1 (5 bases). Per the germline V gene, CDR1 is MNHEY and CDR2 is SVGAGI. The length of the CDR3 is 15 residues. V was shortened by 7 bases and J by 10 bases, with 20 bases between the two germline ends. The CDR3 DNA sequence: TGTGCCAGCACCACCACCCAGGGAAGTGGGTCACCCCTCCACTTT. Translation: CASTTTQGSGSPLHF.

The rearrangement links TRBV4-1 to TRBJ2-5, with TRBD2 identical over 10 bases. The CDR3 sequence is 18 residues long. With 3 bases clipped from V and 1 base from J, the junction kept 11 bases outside the gene matches. The V gene's germline CDR1 is MGHRA and CDR2 YSYEKL. In nucleotides, the CDR3 is TGCGCCAGCAGCCATGGGCTAGCGGGGGCTGGGTTCCAAGAGACCCAGTACTTC. Amino acids: CASSHGLAGAGFQETQYF.

The chain combines TRBV18 with TRBJ1-2; the D is unclear. The CDR3 spans 15 residues. Trimming pared 0 bases from V and 0 bases from J, leaving 8 bases between. Germline V CDR1 and CDR2: KGHSH, LQKENI. Here the CDR3 DNA reads TGTGCCAGCTCACCACCGACAACCTCTAACTATGGCTACACCTTC. It codes for CASSPPTTSNYGYTF.

The J gene is TRBJ2-7, the V gene TRBV10-2; 9 positions match TRBD1. This CDR3 comprises 14 residues. The V gene end was trimmed by 6 bases and the J gene end by 2 bases; junction bases not matched to a gene: 5. Per the germline V gene, CDR1 is WSHSY and CDR2 is SAAADI. CDR3 in amino acids: CASRGRTGAYEQYF. CDR3 nucleotide sequence: TGCGCCAGCAGAGGTCGGACAGGGGCCTACGAGCAGTACTTC.

This clone was observed a handful of times. The rearrangement links TRBV9 to TRBJ2-7, with TRBD2 matching 7 bases. CDR3 length equals 15 residues. The germline V gene has CDR1 SGDLS and CDR2 YYNGEE. V was pared by 2 bases and J by 5 bases, with 10 bases of the junction left unmatched. As DNA, the CDR3 is TGTGCCAGCAGCGTCGCCGCGGGAGTTTCTGACGAGCAGTACTTC. Translated: CASSVAAGVSDEQYF.

The chain employs TRBV19 and TRBJ2-7; TRBD2 matches 7 bases. This CDR3 region has 17 residues. CDR1 LNHDA and CDR2 SQIVND come from the germline V gene (reference sequence). V lost 0 bases and J lost 1; bases outside the gene matches: 9. CDR3: CASSIDPRGTTSYEQYF. CDR3 DNA: TGTGCCAGTAGTATAGACCCTCGCGGGACTACATCCTACGAGCAGTACTTC.

Only one count was recorded for this clone. The V and J genes are TRBV23-1 and TRBJ2-1, with a possible D match to TRBD1 (5 bases). TRBV23-1 is an ORF, and what it does is uncertain. The CDR3 covers 16 residues. V lost 0 bases to trimming and J lost 9 bases, with 18 bases between them. DNA of the CDR3: TGCGCCAGCAGTCAATCTAGGGCAGGGTGCAAGAGTGAGCAGTTCTTC. Amino acid sequence: CASSQSRAGCKSEQFF.

In DNA, the CDR3 is TGTGCCAGCAGCGTGGGAACAGGGCCTAGAGCTAATGAAAAACTGTTTTTT. Translating it yields CASSVGTGPRANEKLFF. This sequence joins TRBV9 and TRBJ1-4; tentatively, D is TRBD1 (6 bases). CDR1 and CDR2 from the germline V gene are SGDLS and YYNGEE. V was cut by 2 bases and J by 3 bases, with 17 bases left in between. This CDR3 spans 17 amino acids.

This clone has a handful of counts. The chain joins TRBV28 to TRBJ2-1; 11 positions agree with TRBD2. CDR3 length equals 17 residues. Germline V gene data show CDR1 as MDHEN and CDR2 as SYDVKM. The V segment lost 7 bases and the J segment 0 bases; nucleotides outside the gene matches: 8. The CDR3 region is CASTSPGLAVSYNEQFF. The CDR3, as DNA: TGTGCCAGCACCTCACCGGGACTAGCGGTCTCCTACAATGAGCAGTTCTTC. The entire variable domain, with the rest obtained from reference TRBV28 and TRBJ2-1, is as follows: DVKVTQSSRYLVKRTGEKVFLECVQDMDHENMFWYRQDPGLGLRLIYFSYDVKMKEKGDIPEGYSVSREKKERFSLILESASTNQTSMYLCASTSPGLAVSYNEQFFGPGTRLTVL.

The chain employs TRBV7-8 and TRBJ2-3; TRBD1 is a possible D gene (6 bases). There are 16 residues in the CDR3. Germline CDR1 is SGHVS and CDR2 is FQNEAQ. The germline V and J ends were trimmed by 3 bases and 2 bases, with 15 bases remaining between them. CDR3 bases: TGTGCCAGCAGCTTGGGACAACCCCTCAACACAGATACGCAGTATTTT. Translating it yields CASSLGQPLNTDTQYF.

The chain has TRBV24-1 and TRBJ2-2; D ambiguous. Germline values: CDR1 KGHDR, CDR2 SFDVKD. This CDR3 has 14 amino acids. V lost 0 bases and J 5 bases, leaving 6 bases between the germline ends. In nucleotides, the CDR3 is TGTGCCACCAGTGATTTGCACAAAACCGGGGAGCTGTTTTTT. This translates into CATSDLHKTGELFF.

The chain joins TRBV30 to TRBJ1-2; unclear D gene. Trimming removed 1 base at V and 2 bases at J, with 11 bases between. The V gene's germline CDR1 is GTSNPN and CDR2 SVGIG (reference sequence). CDR3 size: 14 residues. This chain's CDR3 is CAWSAAVVNYGYTF. In DNA form, the CDR3 reads TGTGCCTGGAGTGCCGCAGTCGTCAACTATGGCTACACCTTC.

The chain carries TRBV6-5 and TRBJ1-3, with D tentatively TRBD1 (6 bases). The CDR3 has 15 amino acids. The germline gives CDR1 MNHEY, CDR2 SVGAGI. Trimming removed 2 bases at V and 0 bases at J, with 8 bases between. This chain's CDR3 is CASSYDRHSGNTIYF. As DNA, the CDR3 is TGTGCCAGCAGTTACGACAGGCACTCTGGAAACACCATATATTTT.

V and J are TRBV25-1 and TRBJ2-7; D is unresolved. The V gene lost 1 base and the J gene lost 4 bases, with 5 bases spanning the gap. Germline loops: CDR1 MGHDK, CDR2 SYGVNS. This CDR3 region has 12 residues. The CDR3 bases are TGTGCCAGCAGTGAATCAGAATACGAGCAGTACTTC. Amino acid sequence: CASSESEYEQYF.

This sequence joins TRBV13 and TRBJ1-6, with D possibly TRBD1 on 5 matching bases. V was clipped by 7 bases and J by 9 bases, with 16 bases between them. CDR1 and CDR2 from the germline V gene are PRHDT and FYEKMQ (reference sequence). This CDR3 contains 14 residues. This CDR3 is CASTPGQGVSPLHF. The CDR3 nucleotides read TGTGCCAGCACCCCTGGGCAGGGTGTTTCACCCCTCCACTTT.

The rearrangement uses TRBV6-2 or TRBV6-3 and TRBJ1-1; unclear D gene. CDR3 length: 14 residues. Germline V gives CDR1 MNHEY, CDR2 SVGEGT. V lost 0 bases and J lost 1, with 6 bases in between. The chain's CDR3 is CASSYSGRNTEAFF. The CDR3 coding sequence is TGTGCCAGCAGTTACTCGGGCCGGAACACTGAAGCTTTCTTT.

The V gene is TRBV12-3 or TRBV12-4, the J gene TRBJ2-7, with a weak D call TRBD1 (6 bases). The CDR3 runs to 12 residues. The V end lost 5 bases, the J end lost 4 bases, and 9 bases lay between the germline ends. CDR3 amino acids: CASSKQGYEQYF. The DNA for the CDR3 is TGTGCCAGCAGTAAACAGGGATACGAGCAGTACTTC.

The chain couples TRBV24-1 to TRBJ1-2; a weak D match, TRBD1 (5 bases). V was clipped by 6 bases and J by 2 bases, with 12 bases between them. Looked up from germline, CDR1 is KGHDR and CDR2 is SFDVKD. This CDR3 region has 14 residues. CDR3: CATSIGAGNYGYTF. The DNA of the CDR3 is TGTGCCACCAGTATTGGGGCGGGGAACTATGGCTACACCTTC.

The chain has TRBV6-5 and TRBJ1-1; 8 bases match TRBD1. With 4 bases clipped from V and 4 bases from J, the junction kept 5 bases outside the gene matches. The CDR3 extends over 14 amino acids. The germline V gene has CDR1 MNHEY and CDR2 SVGAGI. The CDR3 coding sequence is TGTGCCAGCAGTTTCCAAACAGGGGGCACTGAAGCTTTCTTT. Encoded protein: CASSFQTGGTEAFF.

To note about this clone: The sample carries other DNA sequences with the same CDR3. This CDR3 is CASRTGGTEAFF. CDR3 sequence (DNA): TGTGCCAGCAGAACAGGGGGCACTGAAGCTTTCTTT. The genes are TRBV28 and TRBJ1-1; TRBD1 aligns across 8 bases. Trimming removed 6 bases from V and 4 bases from J; junction bases left unmatched: 1. The CDR3 contains 12 residues. CDR1 and CDR2 from the germline V gene are MDHEN and SYDVKM.

Note on this clone: This CDR3 is also generated by other DNA sequences in the sample. The rearrangement links TRBV4-3 to TRBJ2-7; D gene unclear. V was shortened by 0 bases and J by 1 base, with 4 bases between the two germline ends. This CDR3 region has 13 residues. The V gene's germline CDR1 is LGHNA and CDR2 YSLEER. CDR3 region: CASSQERSYEQYF. In DNA, the CDR3 is TGCGCCAGCAGCCAAGAGCGGTCCTACGAGCAGTACTTC.

The chain employs TRBV6-5 and TRBJ2-7; possible D gene TRBD2, 5 bases. CDR1 MNHEY and CDR2 SVGAGI come from the germline V gene. This CDR3 is 15 amino acids long. The V end was cut by 0 bases, the J end by 2 bases, with 11 bases between. CDR3 amino acids: CASSYSWGAAYEQYF. The CDR3 bases are TGTGCCAGCAGTTACTCATGGGGAGCCGCCTACGAGCAGTACTTC.

V gene TRBV11-2 combines with J gene TRBJ2-5; D is uncertain. The CDR3 is 14 residues long. CDR1 and CDR2 from the germline V gene are SGHAT and FQNNGV. Trimming took off 0 bases at V and 3 bases at J, with 8 bases between the two ends. CDR3 bases: TGTGCCAGCAGCTTAGAGGCCGTGAAAGAGACCCAGTACTTC. It yields the protein CASSLEAVKETQYF.

This chain uses TRBV5-1 with TRBJ1-3, with unresolved D. V lost 2 bases and J 2 bases, leaving 8 bases between the germline ends. Per the germline V gene, CDR1 is SGHRS and CDR2 is YFSETQ. This CDR3 is built from 14 residues. The CDR3 sequence: CASSFNPAGNTIYF. As DNA, the CDR3 is TGCGCCAGCAGCTTTAACCCGGCTGGAAACACCATATATTTT.

This clone was counted a single time. The DNA of the CDR3 is TGTGCCAGCAGCCCGAGGACAGGCATCTACGAGCAGTACTTC. This codes for CASSPRTGIYEQYF. The gene calls are TRBV7-8 and TRBJ2-7, with 7 bases matching TRBD1. J lost 3 bases, V lost 5 bases, and 7 bases had no gene match. Germline V lookup: CDR1 SGHVS, CDR2 FQNEAQ. The CDR3 length is 14 residues.

This clone has only a few counts. The J gene is TRBJ1-2, the V gene TRBV18; 8 bases map to TRBD1. The ends lost 3 bases at V and 8 bases at J; junction bases unmatched: 14. This CDR3 comprises 16 residues. Germline V lookup: CDR1 KGHSH, CDR2 LQKENI. CDR3 coding DNA: TGTGCCAGCTCACCGTTGGGACAGGCACTTTTTCAAGGCTACACCTTC. Translated, it gives CASSPLGQALFQGYTF. Complete variable domain (other parts from reference TRBV18 and TRBJ1-2): NAGVMQNPRHLVRRRGQEARLRCSPMKGHSHVYWYRQLPEEGLKFMVYLQKENIIDESGMPKERFSAEFPKEGPSILRIQQVVRGDSAAYFCASSPLGQALFQGYTFGSGTRLTVV.